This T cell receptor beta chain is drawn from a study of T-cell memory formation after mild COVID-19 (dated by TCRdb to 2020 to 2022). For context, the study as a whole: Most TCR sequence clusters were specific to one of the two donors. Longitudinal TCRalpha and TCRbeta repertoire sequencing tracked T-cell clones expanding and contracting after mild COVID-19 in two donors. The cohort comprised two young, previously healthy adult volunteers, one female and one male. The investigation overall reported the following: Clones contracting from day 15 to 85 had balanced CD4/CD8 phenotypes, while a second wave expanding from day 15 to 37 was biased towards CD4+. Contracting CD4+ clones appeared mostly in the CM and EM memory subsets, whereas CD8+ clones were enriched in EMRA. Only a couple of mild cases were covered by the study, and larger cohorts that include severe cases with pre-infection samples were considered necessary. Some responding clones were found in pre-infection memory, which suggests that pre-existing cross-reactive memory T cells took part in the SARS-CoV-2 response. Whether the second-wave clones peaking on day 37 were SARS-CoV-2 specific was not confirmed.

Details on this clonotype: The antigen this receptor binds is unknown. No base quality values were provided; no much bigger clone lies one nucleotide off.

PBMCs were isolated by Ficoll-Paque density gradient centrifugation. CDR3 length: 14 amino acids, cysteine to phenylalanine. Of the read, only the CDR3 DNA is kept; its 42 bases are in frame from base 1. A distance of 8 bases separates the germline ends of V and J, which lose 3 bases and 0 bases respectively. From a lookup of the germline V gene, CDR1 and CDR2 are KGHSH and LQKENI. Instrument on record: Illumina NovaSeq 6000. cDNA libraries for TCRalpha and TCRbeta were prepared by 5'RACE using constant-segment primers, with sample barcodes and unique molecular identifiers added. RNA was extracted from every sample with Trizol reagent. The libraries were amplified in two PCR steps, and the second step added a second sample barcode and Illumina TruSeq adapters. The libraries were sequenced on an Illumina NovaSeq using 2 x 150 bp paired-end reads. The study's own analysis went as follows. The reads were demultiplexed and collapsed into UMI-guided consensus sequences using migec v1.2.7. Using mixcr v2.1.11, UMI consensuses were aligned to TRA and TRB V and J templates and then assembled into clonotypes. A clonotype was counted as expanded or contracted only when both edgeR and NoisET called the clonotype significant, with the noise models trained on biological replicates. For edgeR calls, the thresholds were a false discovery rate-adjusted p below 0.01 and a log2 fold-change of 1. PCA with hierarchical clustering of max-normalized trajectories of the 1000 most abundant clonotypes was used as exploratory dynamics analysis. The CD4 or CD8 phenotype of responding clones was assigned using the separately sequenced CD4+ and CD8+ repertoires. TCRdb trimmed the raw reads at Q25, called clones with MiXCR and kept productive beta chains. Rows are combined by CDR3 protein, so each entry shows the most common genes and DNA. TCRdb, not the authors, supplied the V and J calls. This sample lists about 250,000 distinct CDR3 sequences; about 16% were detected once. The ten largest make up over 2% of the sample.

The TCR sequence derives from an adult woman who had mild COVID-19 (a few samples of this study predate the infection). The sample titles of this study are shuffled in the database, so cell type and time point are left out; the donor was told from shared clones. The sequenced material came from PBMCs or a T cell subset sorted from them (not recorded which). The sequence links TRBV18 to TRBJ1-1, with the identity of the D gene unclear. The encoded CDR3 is CASSPGDLNTEAFF. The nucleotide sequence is TGTGCCAGCTCACCCGGAGACCTGAACACTGAAGCTTTCTTT.